The 22 T cell receptor beta chains below come from one sample, sequenced in a study of shared clonotypes between healthy human individuals. Only in-frame clones appear in the TCRdb table, and some are missing; sequencing was by immunoSEQ multiplex PCR. The sample has 400,000 to 600,000 clones, around 79% seen once. The specimen was PBMCs. The receptors come from a woman aged 40 to 50 in good health. Some clones in this sample may be carry-over from other donors' samples.

The chain couples TRBV28 to TRBJ1-4, with a weak D call TRBD1 (6 bases). Germline assignment: CDR1 MDHEN and CDR2 SYDVKM. This CDR3 has 15 residues. V was shortened by 3 bases and J by 7 bases, with 15 bases between the two germline ends. CDR3 in DNA: TGTGCCAGCAGTTTTGGGGGGGCGCAGGGTGAAAAACTGTTTTTT. Amino acids: CASSFGGAQGEKLFF.

The rearrangement joins TRBV11-2 to TRBJ2-5; D ambiguous. The end of the DNA fits TRBJ2-7 better, so the J call may be wrong. Germline lookup yields CDR1 SGHAT and CDR2 FQNNGV. This CDR3 has 12 residues. The CDR3 nucleotides read TGTGCCAGCAGCCGGTGGGGTTACGAGCAGTACTTC. It yields the protein CASSRWGYEQYF.

The chain couples TRBV27 to TRBJ2-2; D is unresolved. There are 14 residues in the CDR3. CDR1 is MNHEY and CDR2 is SMNVEV in the germline V gene (reference sequence). The ends were cut back, 0 bases at V and 6 bases at J, with 8 bases in the middle. The DNA for the CDR3 is TGTGCCAGCAGTTTATCGAAAACCGCCGGGGAGCTGTTTTTT. This codes for CASSLSKTAGELFF.

The chain recombines TRBV6-6 with TRBJ2-1; TRBD2 aligns across 11 bases. V shed 3 bases and J 5 bases; nucleotides not matched to a gene: 3. The germline CDR1 and CDR2 sequences are MNHNY and SVGAGI (reference sequence). The CDR3 runs to 15 residues. The CDR3 protein is CASSYVAGGDNEQFF. Here the CDR3 DNA reads TGTGCCAGCAGTTATGTAGCGGGAGGGGACAATGAGCAGTTCTTC.

The rearrangement uses TRBV7-9 and TRBJ1-1, with 8 bases fitting TRBD1. The CDR3 has 15 residues. Germline assignment: CDR1 SEHNR and CDR2 FQNEAQ (reference sequence). V gave up 5 bases and J gave up 1 base; unmatched junction bases: 6. CDR3 DNA sequence: TGTGCCAGCAGCCAACAGGGGGGGTGGAACACTGAAGCTTTCTTT. As protein: CASSQQGGWNTEAFF.

This chain uses TRBV7-9 with TRBJ1-2, with D perhaps TRBD1 (6 bases). Germline assignment: CDR1 SEHNR and CDR2 FQNEAQ (reference sequence). V lost 1 base, J lost 2 bases, and 11 bases lay in between. This CDR3 spans 15 amino acids. CDR3 residues: CASSLGGARNYGYTF. Here the CDR3 DNA reads TGTGCCAGCAGCTTAGGGGGGGCGAGGAACTATGGCTACACCTTC.

The chain uses TRBV5-1 and TRBJ1-1; D may be TRBD1 (5 bases). The germline CDR1 and CDR2 sequences are SGHRS and YFSETQ. The CDR3 runs to 15 residues. V was trimmed by 3 bases and J by 7 bases, leaving 19 bases between them. The CDR3 spells CASSSAGLTGGEAFF. DNA of the CDR3: TGCGCCAGCAGCTCCGCGGGACTAACCGGGGGTGAAGCTTTCTTT. Looking up the rest from reference TRBV5-1 and TRBJ1-1 gives the full variable domain: KAGVTQTPRYLIKTRGQQVTLSCSPISGHRSVSWYQQTPGQGLQFLFEYFSETQRNKGNFPGRFSGRQFSNSRSEMNVSTLELGDSALYLCASSSAGLTGGEAFFGQGTRLTVV.

The CDR3 spells CASSLATSGIWNEQFF. In DNA form, the CDR3 reads TGTGCCAGCAGCTTGGCGACTAGCGGGATCTGGAATGAGCAGTTCTTC. This chain links TRBV5-4 with TRBJ2-1; 11 positions match TRBD2. CDR1 is SGHNT and CDR2 is YYREEE in the germline V gene (reference sequence). The V gene end was trimmed by 0 bases and the J gene end by 7 bases; junction bases not matched to a gene: 6. CDR3 size: 16 residues.

The chain couples TRBV29-1 to TRBJ2-5, with TRBD1 matching 7 bases. J was trimmed by 11 bases and V by 4 bases; bases with no gene match: 13. Looked up from germline, CDR1 is SQVTM and CDR2 is ANQGSEA. The CDR3 runs 13 residues. Written as DNA, the CDR3 is TGCAGCGTTGGCCCCAGACAGGGAAAAGAGCAGTACTTC. It encodes CSVGPRQGKEQYF.

The chain couples TRBV4-2 to TRBJ1-2; D perhaps matches TRBD1 (6 bases). The ends were cut back, 0 bases at V and 8 bases at J, with 16 bases in the middle. The CDR3 has 15 amino acids. Per the germline V gene, CDR1 is LGHNA and CDR2 is YNFKEQ. The CDR3: CASSQDPAGAGGYTF. CDR3 nucleotide sequence: TGTGCCAGCAGCCAAGATCCGGCAGGGGCTGGGGGCTACACCTTC.

This clone was seen only once. The rearrangement links TRBV5-1 to TRBJ1-1; 7 bases map to TRBD1. The length of the CDR3 is 14 residues. Germline V CDR1 and CDR2: SGHRS, YFSETQ. J gave up 1 base and V 1 base, and 1 base lay outside the gene matches. The CDR3 protein is CASSLTGENTEAFF. The CDR3, as DNA: TGCGCCAGCAGCTTGACAGGGGAGAACACTGAAGCTTTCTTT. Based on the CDR3 plus reference TRBV5-1 and TRBJ1-1, the full variable domain is KAGVTQTPRYLIKTRGQQVTLSCSPISGHRSVSWYQQTPGQGLQFLFEYFSETQRNKGNFPGRFSGRQFSNSRSEMNVSTLELGDSALYLCASSLTGENTEAFFGQGTRLTVV.

The rearrangement joins TRBV7-2 to TRBJ2-7, with TRBD2 matching over 14 bases. Looked up from germline, CDR1 is SGHTA and CDR2 is FQGNSA. The V segment lost 5 bases and the J segment 5 bases; nucleotides outside the gene matches: 8. The CDR3 loop spans 16 amino acids. CDR3 amino acids: CASSRQGTSGSHEQYF. Here the CDR3 DNA reads TGTGCCAGCAGCCGCCAGGGGACTAGCGGGAGCCACGAGCAGTACTTC.

V is TRBV18 and J is TRBJ2-4; 13 nucleotides align to TRBD2. Trimming at V came to 0 bases and at J to 1 base, leaving 6 bases not matched to a gene. Per germline, CDR1 KGHSH and CDR2 LQKENI. The CDR3 runs 19 residues. CDR3 in DNA: TGTGCCAGCTCACCACCTGAGGGACTAGCGGGATTTGCCAAAAACATTCAGTACTTC. This codes for CASSPPEGLAGFAKNIQYF.

The CDR3 sequence: CASSQTGYEQYF. CDR3 nucleotide sequence: TGTGCCAGCAGCCAGACAGGTTACGAGCAGTACTTC. V and J are TRBV7-2 and TRBJ2-7; weak D call: TRBD1 (6 bases). CDR1 is SGHTA, CDR2 FQGNSA, per germline. The CDR3 runs 12 residues. Trimming pared 5 bases from V and 4 bases from J, leaving 9 bases between.

This clone appeared many times. The chain links TRBV14 to TRBJ2-1; 10 bases line up with TRBD2. This CDR3 contains 21 residues. The germline gives CDR1 SGHDN, CDR2 FVKESK. The V gene end was trimmed by 0 bases and the J gene end by 8 bases; junction bases not matched to a gene: 22. The CDR3 DNA sequence: TGTGCCAGCAGCCAAGAGAGGCAGCGGGAGGGCTACGAGCGGGAGTCTTATGAGCAGTTCTTC. It codes for CASSQERQREGYERESYEQFF.

V and J are TRBV28 and TRBJ2-3; D may be TRBD1 (6 bases). Germline V gene lookup returns CDR1 MDHEN and CDR2 SYDVKM. This CDR3 has 15 residues. Trimming pared 9 bases from V and 0 bases from J, leaving 16 bases between. CDR3: CASRHRVGSTDTQYF. As DNA, the CDR3 is TGTGCCAGTCGTCACAGGGTAGGAAGCACAGATACGCAGTATTTT.

This clone was seen repeatedly, ten times or more. V gene TRBV6-5 combines with J gene TRBJ2-3, with D uncertain. CDR1 is MNHEY and CDR2 is SVGAGI in the germline V gene. V was shortened by 6 bases and J by 1 base, with 5 bases between the two germline ends. The CDR3 extends over 12 amino acids. DNA of the CDR3: TGTGCCAGCAGCCAGGGCACAGATACGCAGTATTTT. This translates into CASSQGTDTQYF.

This rearrangement joins TRBV7-6 to TRBJ2-7; the D is unclear. Germline CDR1 SGHVS, CDR2 FNYEAQ. The CDR3 extends over 15 amino acids. Trimming took off 1 base at V and 2 bases at J, with 12 bases between the two ends. In DNA form, the CDR3 reads TGTGCCAGCAGCTTAGGGGGTCTACTCCCCTACGAGCAGTACTTC. Translating it yields CASSLGGLLPYEQYF.

The chain carries TRBV5-6 and TRBJ2-2; D may be TRBD2 (6 bases). This CDR3 region has 14 residues. CDR1 is SGHDT, CDR2 YYEEEE, per germline. Trimming stripped 8 bases from V and 6 bases from J, with 17 bases between. The CDR3 loop reads CASQTGWEAGELFF. DNA for the CDR3: TGTGCCAGTCAAACTGGATGGGAGGCCGGGGAGCTGTTTTTT.

This chain joins TRBV18 and TRBJ2-7, with TRBD2 as a possible D gene (7 bases). V was trimmed by 4 bases and J by 5 bases, leaving 24 bases between them. In germline, CDR1 is KGHSH, CDR2 LQKENI. The CDR3 is 17 residues long. CDR3 in DNA: TGTGCCAGCTCACTTCTCAGGGGAGGGGAGATGAGGAACGAGCAGTACTTC. Its translation is CASSLLRGGEMRNEQYF.

The chain links TRBV5-1 to TRBJ1-2; 7 nucleotides agree with TRBD1. The CDR3 spans 15 residues. Looked up from germline, CDR1 is SGHRS and CDR2 is YFSETQ. J gave up 4 bases and V 0 bases, and 6 bases lay outside the gene matches. The DNA for the CDR3 is TGCGCCAGCAGCTTGGGCCGACAGGGCCTCTATGGCTACACCTTC. It codes for CASSLGRQGLYGYTF. Full variable domain (missing parts from reference TRBV5-1 and TRBJ1-2): KAGVTQTPRYLIKTRGQQVTLSCSPISGHRSVSWYQQTPGQGLQFLFEYFSETQRNKGNFPGRFSGRQFSNSRSEMNVSTLELGDSALYLCASSLGRQGLYGYTFGSGTRLTVV.

This clone was recorded only once. The chain couples TRBV12-1 to TRBJ2-7; TRBD2 was called by the table and not checked on the DNA. TRBV12-1 is a pseudogene segment. This CDR3 contains 13 residues. The CDR3 sequence: CASNIEGPYEQYF. The CDR3 DNA is TGTGCCAGCAACATTGAGGGTCCCTACGAGCAGTACTTC.